This passage covers 5 T cell receptor beta chains from one sample sequenced in a study of glioma-infiltrating T cells. The iRepertoire nested amplicon-rescue multiplex PCR amplified TCR alpha and beta CDR3s from RNA. TCRdb analysed the multiplex PCR reads with MiXCR anew, one entry per CDR3 protein. The repertoire holds about 89,000 distinct CDR3 sequences, with 20% to 25% as singletons. Sequencing used glioma tissue, nonneoplastic brain tissue, or PBMCs (not recorded which). The receptor source for this set is a human donor with low-grade glioma or glioblastoma, undergoing nonglioma brain surgery, or in good health (not recorded which).

The sample holds many counts of this clonotype. This chain uses TRBV27 with TRBJ2-7; 7 bases match TRBD1. V was pared by 3 bases and J by 2 bases, with 7 bases of the junction left unmatched. CDR1 and CDR2 from the germline V gene are MNHEY and SMNVEV (reference sequence). The CDR3 totals 15 residues. CDR3 amino acids: CASSFLQGDTYEQYF. In DNA form, the CDR3 reads TGTGCCAGCAGTTTCCTTCAGGGGGACACCTACGAGCAGTACTTC.

Many counts were recorded for this clonotype. The V gene is TRBV20-1, the J gene TRBJ2-7; D gene uncertain. The length of the CDR3 is 14 residues. V was clipped by 1 base and J by 4 bases, with 14 bases between them. Germline V CDR1 and CDR2: DFQATT, SNEGSKA (reference sequence). CDR3 sequence: CSARAQAPPYEQYF. The CDR3 region has the DNA TGCAGTGCTAGAGCCCAAGCTCCACCTTACGAGCAGTACTTC.

This clonotype was observed at least ten times. The rearrangement joins TRBV6-1 to TRBJ2-1; no clear D gene. V lost 4 bases to trimming and J lost 3 bases, with 7 bases between them. Germline values: CDR1 MNHNS, CDR2 SASEGT. This CDR3 has 13 amino acids. This CDR3 is CASSGAVYNEQFF. The DNA of the CDR3 is TGTGCCAGCAGTGGGGCAGTCTACAATGAGCAGTTCTTC.

This clonotype was picked up many times. The V gene is TRBV18, the J gene TRBJ2-3; TRBD1 is a possible D gene (5 bases). V shed 2 bases and J shed 2 bases, with 11 bases lying between them. CDR3 size: 15 residues. CDR1 is KGHSH, CDR2 LQKENI, per germline. CDR3 amino acids: CASSPSQGPTDTQYF. The CDR3 nucleotides are TGTGCCAGCTCACCATCGCAGGGCCCCACAGATACGCAGTATTTT.

The rearrangement joins TRBV4-1 to TRBJ1-5; D is unclear. The CDR3 has 19 residues. Germline lookup yields CDR1 MGHRA and CDR2 YSYEKL. V was pared by 0 bases and J by 0 bases, with 18 bases between. The CDR3 DNA follows: TGCGCCAGCAGCCAAGAATTGACTGTCCGGGCCCTTAGCAATCAGCCCCAGCATTTT. This translates into CASSQELTVRALSNQPQHF.